Each of the 23 T cell receptor beta chains below was sequenced from the same sample in a study of T cell responses to AZD1222 COVID-19 vaccine. Measured with immunoSEQ multiplex PCR; TCRdb has only the in-frame clones, and not every one. The sample contains around 180,000 clones, 85% to 90% of which appear only once. The source material was peripheral blood, sampled on day 0 of AZD1222 vaccination. These receptors were taken from an adult in good health.

The chain links TRBV5-8 to TRBJ1-1; D is undetermined. Trimming cost V 5 bases and J 3 bases, with 14 bases left between them. The CDR3 runs 14 residues. Germline values: CDR1 SGHTS, CDR2 YDEGEE. The CDR3 protein is CASRAMDGYTEAFF. The CDR3 region has the DNA TGTGCCAGCAGGGCAATGGACGGCTACACTGAAGCTTTCTTT.

The V and J genes are TRBV19 and TRBJ1-2; the D gene is possibly TRBD1 (6 bases). This CDR3 region has 15 residues. CDR1 LNHDA and CDR2 SQIVND come from the germline V gene (reference sequence). V was cut by 7 bases and J by 5 bases, with 20 bases left in between. The CDR3 bases are TGTGCCAGTACCCTAGGGTCGGGGGCTGGGTATGGCTACACCTTC. Its protein product is CASTLGSGAGYGYTF.

This rearrangement joins TRBV2 to TRBJ2-2; 7 bases are a match to TRBD1. Germline V gene lookup returns CDR1 SNHLY and CDR2 FYNNEI. V shed 4 bases and J 4 bases; nucleotides not matched to a gene: 6. The CDR3 covers 15 residues. This CDR3 is CASSGQGSGTGELFF. The CDR3 DNA sequence: TGTGCCAGCAGTGGACAGGGCTCGGGCACCGGGGAGCTGTTTTTT.

The chain combines TRBV10-3 with TRBJ2-7; no clear D. Germline V CDR1 and CDR2: ENHRY, SYGVKD. The V end lost 4 bases, the J end lost 1 base, and 8 bases lay between the germline ends. The CDR3 is 13 residues long. In DNA, the CDR3 is TGTGCCATCAGTGGGGGTGAGTCCTACGAGCAGTACTTC. It is translated as CAISGGESYEQYF.

The chain employs TRBV3-1 (or the pseudogene TRBV3-2) and TRBJ1-4; 10 positions agree with TRBD1. Germline V gene sequence: CDR1 LGHDT, CDR2 YNNKEL (reference sequence). CDR3 length equals 14 residues. The V gene end was trimmed by 4 bases and the J gene end by 7 bases; junction bases not matched to a gene: 3. The CDR3 sequence is CASSRRTGGEKLFF. The CDR3 DNA is TGTGCCAGCAGCCGGCGGACAGGGGGTGAAAAACTGTTTTTT.

The V call is TRBV6-1, the J call TRBJ1-6; no definite D call. V shed 1 base and J shed 0 bases, with 7 bases lying between them. This CDR3 has 16 amino acids. CDR1 and CDR2 (germline): MNHNS, SASEGT. The CDR3 region is CASSEGHSSYNSPLHF. The DNA for the CDR3 is TGTGCCAGCAGTGAAGGTCACAGCTCCTATAATTCACCCCTCCACTTT.

This chain connects TRBV10-3 to TRBJ2-1; possibly TRBD1 for D (5 bases). The V end was cut by 4 bases, the J end by 5 bases, with 15 bases between. The CDR3 is made up of 15 amino acids. Germline V gives CDR1 ENHRY, CDR2 SYGVKD. For the CDR3, the DNA is TGTGCCATCAGTGCCGAAAGGGGCCTCCACAATGAGCAGTTCTTC. Amino acids: CAISAERGLHNEQFF.

The chain has TRBV5-1 and TRBJ2-3, with TRBD1 matching 9 bases. V lost 5 bases and J lost 4; bases outside the gene matches: 5. CDR1 and CDR2 (germline): SGHRS, YFSETQ. This CDR3 contains 14 residues. The CDR3 is CASSRTGDPDTQYF. The CDR3 nucleotides read TGCGCCAGCAGTAGGACAGGGGACCCAGATACGCAGTATTTT.

The chain is built from TRBV6-2 or TRBV6-3 and TRBJ1-6; no firm D call. CDR3 length equals 13 residues. Per the germline V gene, CDR1 is MNHEY and CDR2 is SVGEGT. Deletions cut 2 bases from V and 8 bases from J, with 7 bases between. CDR3 DNA: TGTGCCAGCAGTTACCGGCTCTATTCACCCCTCCACTTT. This translates into CASSYRLYSPLHF.

The gene calls are TRBV11-2 and TRBJ2-7; D is tentatively TRBD1 or TRBD2 (6 bases each). The ends were cut back, 3 bases at V and 5 bases at J, with 20 bases in the middle. Germline V gives CDR1 SGHAT, CDR2 FQNNGV. This CDR3 has 16 residues. CDR3 sequence reads: CASSFRGQTTLHEQYF. CDR3 bases: TGTGCCAGCAGCTTTCGGGGGCAGACCACTCTCCACGAGCAGTACTTC.

V usage is TRBV28 and J usage is TRBJ1-1; D uncertain. This CDR3 is built from 14 residues. The V gene's germline CDR1 is MDHEN and CDR2 SYDVKM. V dropped 7 bases and J dropped 0 bases, with 12 bases sitting between them. In DNA form, the CDR3 reads TGTGCCAGCAAGGTCGGGTCCTTGAACACTGAAGCTTTCTTT. This translates into CASKVGSLNTEAFF. Full variable domain (missing parts from reference TRBV28 and TRBJ1-1): DVKVTQSSRYLVKRTGEKVFLECVQDMDHENMFWYRQDPGLGLRLIYFSYDVKMKEKGDIPEGYSVSREKKERFSLILESASTNQTSMYLCASKVGSLNTEAFFGQGTRLTVV.

This rearrangement joins TRBV3-1 (or the pseudogene TRBV3-2) to TRBJ1-2; possibly TRBD1 for D (5 bases). Germline CDR1 reads LGHDT; CDR2 reads YNNKEL (reference sequence). This CDR3 is 18 amino acids long. Trimming shortened V by 1 base and J by 4 bases, and 22 bases separated the two germline ends. This CDR3 reads CASSQGTIGARGGYGYTF. As DNA, the CDR3 is TGTGCCAGCAGCCAAGGGACCATAGGGGCTCGGGGGGGCTATGGCTACACCTTC.

The V and J genes are TRBV7-2 and TRBJ2-3, with 12 bases that match TRBD2. V dropped 4 bases and J dropped 4; count of bases not matched to a gene: 6. Germline lookup yields CDR1 SGHTA and CDR2 FQGNSA. CDR3 size: 16 residues. In DNA, the CDR3 is TGTGCCAGCAGCTCTAGGACTAGCGGGGTGGCAGATACGCAGTATTTT. Its translation is CASSSRTSGVADTQYF.

Only one count was recorded for this clone. The chain carries TRBV4-1 and TRBJ2-4, with D perhaps matching TRBD2 (5 bases). The CDR3 extends over 16 amino acids. With 1 base removed from V and 0 bases from J, the gap between germline ends came to 10 bases. CDR1 is MGHRA and CDR2 is YSYEKL in the germline V gene. Here the CDR3 reads CASSQGTAVAKNIQYF. The CDR3 DNA sequence: TGCGCCAGCAGCCAAGGAACAGCGGTAGCCAAAAACATTCAGTACTTC.

The chain links TRBV14 to TRBJ1-4, with D unclear. The germline V gene encodes CDR1 SGHDN and CDR2 FVKESK. The CDR3 length is 15 residues. Deletions cut 2 bases from V and 5 bases from J, with 12 bases between. DNA for the CDR3: TGTGCCAGCAGCCAATTGGCAGCACAAAATGAAAAACTGTTTTTT. This encodes CASSQLAAQNEKLFF.

The gene calls are TRBV10-3 and TRBJ1-6; tentative D call: TRBD1 (5 bases). V was clipped by 0 bases and J by 0 bases, with 30 bases between them. CDR1 is ENHRY and CDR2 is SYGVKD in the germline V gene. This CDR3 is 24 amino acids long. This CDR3 reads CAISESVQAGRIIWGSSYNSPLHF. The CDR3 DNA is TGTGCCATCAGTGAGTCGGTCCAAGCGGGACGGATAATATGGGGGAGCTCCTATAATTCACCCCTCCACTTT.

V usage is TRBV5-6 and J usage is TRBJ2-4, with D possibly being TRBD1 or TRBD2 (6 bases each). V was trimmed by 3 bases and J by 6 bases, leaving 13 bases between them. The CDR3 is 14 residues long. Germline V gene sequence: CDR1 SGHDT, CDR2 YYEEEE. This chain's CDR3 is CASSSRGTLNIQYF. The CDR3 DNA reads as TGTGCCAGCAGCTCGAGGGGGACTCTAAACATTCAGTACTTC.

The J gene is TRBJ2-3, the V gene TRBV6-5; no firm D call. V lost 7 bases to trimming and J lost 2 bases, with 10 bases between them. The CDR3 runs 13 residues. The germline V gene encodes CDR1 MNHEY and CDR2 SVGAGI. CDR3 DNA: TGTGCCAGCACCCGACCCAACACAGATACGCAGTATTTT. Protein product: CASTRPNTDTQYF.

The chain links TRBV27 to TRBJ2-7, with D perhaps matching TRBD1 (5 bases). Per germline, CDR1 MNHEY and CDR2 SMNVEV (reference sequence). The V end was cut by 2 bases, the J end by 0 bases, with 8 bases between. CDR3 length: 14 residues. DNA for the CDR3: TGTGCCAGCAGTTTAAAGGGGCCCTCCTACGAGCAGTACTTC. As protein: CASSLKGPSYEQYF.

The rearrangement joins TRBV5-4 to TRBJ1-5; D gene uncertain. Germline V gene data show CDR1 as SGHNT and CDR2 as YYREEE (reference sequence). V lost 0 bases and J lost 4, with 8 bases in between. CDR3 length: 14 residues. CDR3 loop: CASSLAGNNQPQHF. The DNA of the CDR3 is TGTGCCAGCAGCTTGGCCGGGAATAATCAGCCCCAGCATTTT.

The genes are TRBV10-3 and TRBJ2-5, with 7 positions matching TRBD1. The ends lost 6 bases at V and 5 bases at J; junction bases unmatched: 12. The CDR3 sequence is 15 residues long. CDR1 is ENHRY, CDR2 SYGVKD, per germline. The CDR3 loop reads CAISDPRQGWETQYF. In DNA, the CDR3 is TGTGCCATCAGCGACCCCAGACAGGGCTGGGAGACCCAGTACTTC.

V usage is TRBV9 and J usage is TRBJ1-2; weak D call: TRBD1 (5 bases). The V gene's germline CDR1 is SGDLS and CDR2 YYNGEE. CDR3 length: 15 residues. V gave up 0 bases and J gave up 4 bases, with 13 bases separating them. CDR3 DNA: TGTGCCAGCAGCGTAGGGGAATATGGGGGCTATGGCTACACCTTC. Protein: CASSVGEYGGYGYTF.

CDR3 coding DNA: TGTGCCAGCAGCCTCGACAGGGTGGGAAACATTCAGTACTTC. This sequence encodes CASSLDRVGNIQYF. V is TRBV7-9 and J is TRBJ2-4, with TRBD1 identical over 7 bases. CDR3 length: 14 amino acids. CDR1 and CDR2 (germline): SEHNR, FQNEAQ (reference sequence). The trim removed 5 bases at V and 6 bases at J, leaving 7 bases unmatched.